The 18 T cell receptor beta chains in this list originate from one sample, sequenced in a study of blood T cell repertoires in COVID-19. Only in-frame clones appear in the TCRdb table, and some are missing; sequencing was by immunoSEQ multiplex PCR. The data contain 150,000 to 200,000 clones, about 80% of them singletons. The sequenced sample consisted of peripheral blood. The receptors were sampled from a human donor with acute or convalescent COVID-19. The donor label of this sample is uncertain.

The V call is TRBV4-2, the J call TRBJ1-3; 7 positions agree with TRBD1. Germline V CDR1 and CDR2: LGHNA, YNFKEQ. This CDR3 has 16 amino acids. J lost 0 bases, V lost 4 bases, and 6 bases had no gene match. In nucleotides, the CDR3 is TGTGCCAGCAGCCGAGAGGGACAGTCCTCTGGAAACACCATATATTTT. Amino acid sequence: CASSREGQSSGNTIYF.

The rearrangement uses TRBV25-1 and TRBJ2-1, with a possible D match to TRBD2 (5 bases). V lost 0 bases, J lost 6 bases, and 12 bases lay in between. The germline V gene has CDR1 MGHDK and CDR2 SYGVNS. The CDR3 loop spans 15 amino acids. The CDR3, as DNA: TGTGCCAGCAGTGAATACCGGGATGGGAGCAATGAGCAGTTCTTC. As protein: CASSEYRDGSNEQFF. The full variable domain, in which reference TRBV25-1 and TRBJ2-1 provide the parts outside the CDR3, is EADIYQTPRYLVIGTGKKITLECSQTMGHDKMYWYQQDPGMELHLIHYSYGVNSTEKGDLSSESTVSRIRTEHFPLTLESARPSHTSQYLCASSEYRDGSNEQFFGPGTRLTVL.

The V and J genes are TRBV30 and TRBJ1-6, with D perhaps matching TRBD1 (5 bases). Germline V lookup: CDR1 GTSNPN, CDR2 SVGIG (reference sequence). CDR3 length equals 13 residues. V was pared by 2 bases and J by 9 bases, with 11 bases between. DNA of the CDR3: TGTGCCTGGAGTCCTTCGGGGGTTTCACCCCTCCACTTT. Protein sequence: CAWSPSGVSPLHF.

For the CDR3, the DNA is TGTGCCAGCAGTGAAGTTGGAGTCGGAGGGGGCTACACCTTC. Amino acid sequence: CASSEVGVGGGYTF. The chain uses TRBV6-1 and TRBJ1-2; D is ambiguous. This CDR3 has 14 residues. Germline V gene data show CDR1 as MNHNS and CDR2 as SASEGT. V was trimmed by 1 base and J by 8 bases, leaving 14 bases between them.

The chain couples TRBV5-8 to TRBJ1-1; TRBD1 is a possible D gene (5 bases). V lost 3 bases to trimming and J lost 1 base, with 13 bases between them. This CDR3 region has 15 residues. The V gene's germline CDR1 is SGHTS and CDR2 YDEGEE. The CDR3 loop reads CASSSRGAANTEAFF. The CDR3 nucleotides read TGTGCCAGCAGCTCCCGCGGGGCCGCGAACACTGAAGCTTTCTTT.

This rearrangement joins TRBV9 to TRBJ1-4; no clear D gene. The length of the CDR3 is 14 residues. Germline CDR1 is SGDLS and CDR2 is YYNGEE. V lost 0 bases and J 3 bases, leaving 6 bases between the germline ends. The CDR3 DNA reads TGTGCCAGCAGCGTAGAGTACTCTAATGAAAAACTGTTTTTT. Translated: CASSVEYSNEKLFF.

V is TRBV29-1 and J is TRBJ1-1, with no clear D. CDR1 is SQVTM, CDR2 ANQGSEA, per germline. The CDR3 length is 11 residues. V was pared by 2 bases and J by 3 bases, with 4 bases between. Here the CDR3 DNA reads TGCAGCGTTGAACAGTACACTGAAGCTTTCTTT. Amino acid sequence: CSVEQYTEAFF.

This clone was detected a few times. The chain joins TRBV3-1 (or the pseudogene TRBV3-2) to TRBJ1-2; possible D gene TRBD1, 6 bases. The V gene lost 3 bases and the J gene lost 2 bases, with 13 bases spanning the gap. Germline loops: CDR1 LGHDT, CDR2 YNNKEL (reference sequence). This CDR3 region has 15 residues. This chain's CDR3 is CASSQTTTGNYGYTF. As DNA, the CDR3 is TGTGCCAGCAGCCAGACTACCACAGGGAACTATGGCTACACCTTC.

The DNA of the CDR3 is TGTGCCAGCAGCCATGGCTCCCGGGACGAGCAGTACTTC. Residues: CASSHGSRDEQYF. The rearrangement uses TRBV3-1 (or the pseudogene TRBV3-2) and TRBJ2-7; D remains unclear. The CDR3 extends over 13 amino acids. Looked up from germline, CDR1 is LGHDT and CDR2 is YNNKEL (reference sequence). Trimming stripped 3 bases from V and 5 bases from J, with 11 bases between.

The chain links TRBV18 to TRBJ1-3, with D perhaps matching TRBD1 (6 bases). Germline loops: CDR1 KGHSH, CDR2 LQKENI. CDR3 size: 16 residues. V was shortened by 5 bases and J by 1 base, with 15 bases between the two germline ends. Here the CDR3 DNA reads TGTGCCAGCTCATCGAACTTGGACAGTTCTGGAAACACCATATATTTT. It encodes CASSSNLDSSGNTIYF.

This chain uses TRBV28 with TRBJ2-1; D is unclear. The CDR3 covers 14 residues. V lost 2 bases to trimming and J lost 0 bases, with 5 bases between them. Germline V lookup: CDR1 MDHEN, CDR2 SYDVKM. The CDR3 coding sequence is TGTGCCAGCAGTTTAAAACTCTCCTACAATGAGCAGTTCTTC. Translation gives CASSLKLSYNEQFF. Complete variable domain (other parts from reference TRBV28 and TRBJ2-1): DVKVTQSSRYLVKRTGEKVFLECVQDMDHENMFWYRQDPGLGLRLIYFSYDVKMKEKGDIPEGYSVSREKKERFSLILESASTNQTSMYLCASSLKLSYNEQFFGPGTRLTVL.

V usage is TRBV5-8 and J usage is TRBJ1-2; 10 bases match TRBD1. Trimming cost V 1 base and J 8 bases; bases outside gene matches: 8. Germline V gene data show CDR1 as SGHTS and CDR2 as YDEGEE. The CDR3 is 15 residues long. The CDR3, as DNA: TGTGCCAGCAGCTTGCGGACAGGGGGTGCGAGGGGCTACACCTTC. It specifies CASSLRTGGARGYTF.

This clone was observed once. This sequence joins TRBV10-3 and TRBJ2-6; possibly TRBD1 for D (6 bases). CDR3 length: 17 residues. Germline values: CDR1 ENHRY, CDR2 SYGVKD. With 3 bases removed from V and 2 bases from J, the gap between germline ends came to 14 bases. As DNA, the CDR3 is TGTGCCATCAGTGATCAGGGGAATTTAGCTGGGGCCAACGTCCTGACTTTC. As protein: CAISDQGNLAGANVLTF.

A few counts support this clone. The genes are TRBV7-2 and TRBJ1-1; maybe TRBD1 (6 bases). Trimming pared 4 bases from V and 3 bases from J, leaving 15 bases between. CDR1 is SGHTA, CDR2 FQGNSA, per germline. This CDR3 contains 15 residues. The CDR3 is CASSSTGIMDTEAFF. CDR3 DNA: TGTGCCAGCAGCTCGACAGGAATTATGGACACTGAAGCTTTCTTT. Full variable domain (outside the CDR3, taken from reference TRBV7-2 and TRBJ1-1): GAGVSQSPSNKVTEKGKDVELRCDPISGHTALYWYRQSLGQGLEFLIYFQGNSAPDKSGLPSDRFSAERTGGSVSTLTIQRTQQEDSAVYLCASSSTGIMDTEAFFGQGTRLTVV.

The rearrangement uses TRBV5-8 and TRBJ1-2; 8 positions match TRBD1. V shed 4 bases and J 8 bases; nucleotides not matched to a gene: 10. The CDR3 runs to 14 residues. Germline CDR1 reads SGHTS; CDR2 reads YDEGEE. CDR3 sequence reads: CASSPGTGRGGYTF. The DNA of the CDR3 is TGTGCCAGCAGCCCCGGGACAGGTCGGGGAGGCTACACCTTC. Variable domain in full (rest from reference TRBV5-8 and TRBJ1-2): EAGVTQSPTHLIKTRGQQATLRCSPISGHTSVYWYQQALGLGLQFLLWYDEGEERNRGNFPPRFSGRQFPNYSSELNVNALELEDSALYLCASSPGTGRGGYTFGSGTRLTVV.

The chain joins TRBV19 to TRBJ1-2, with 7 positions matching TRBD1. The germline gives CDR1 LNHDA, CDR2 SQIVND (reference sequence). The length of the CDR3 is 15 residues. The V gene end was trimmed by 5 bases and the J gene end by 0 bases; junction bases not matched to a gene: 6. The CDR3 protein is CASSLETGTNYGYTF. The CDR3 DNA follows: TGTGCCAGTAGTCTGGAGACAGGGACTAACTATGGCTACACCTTC.

DNA for the CDR3: TGTGCCAGCGGCCGGGGACAGGGGGCTTCTCATCCAGAGACCCAGTACTTC. Amino acids: CASGRGQGASHPETQYF. The chain combines TRBV27 with TRBJ2-5, with 12 positions matching TRBD1. CDR3 length: 17 amino acids. The germline gives CDR1 MNHEY, CDR2 SMNVEV (reference sequence). The V and J ends lost 8 bases and 4 bases, in that order; junction bases with no gene match: 14.

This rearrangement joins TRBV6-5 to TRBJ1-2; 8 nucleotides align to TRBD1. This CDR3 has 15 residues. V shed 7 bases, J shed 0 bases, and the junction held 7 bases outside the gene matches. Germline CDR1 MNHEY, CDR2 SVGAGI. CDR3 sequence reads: CASKTTGAANYGYTF. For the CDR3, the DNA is TGTGCCAGCAAGACGACAGGGGCCGCTAACTATGGCTACACCTTC.